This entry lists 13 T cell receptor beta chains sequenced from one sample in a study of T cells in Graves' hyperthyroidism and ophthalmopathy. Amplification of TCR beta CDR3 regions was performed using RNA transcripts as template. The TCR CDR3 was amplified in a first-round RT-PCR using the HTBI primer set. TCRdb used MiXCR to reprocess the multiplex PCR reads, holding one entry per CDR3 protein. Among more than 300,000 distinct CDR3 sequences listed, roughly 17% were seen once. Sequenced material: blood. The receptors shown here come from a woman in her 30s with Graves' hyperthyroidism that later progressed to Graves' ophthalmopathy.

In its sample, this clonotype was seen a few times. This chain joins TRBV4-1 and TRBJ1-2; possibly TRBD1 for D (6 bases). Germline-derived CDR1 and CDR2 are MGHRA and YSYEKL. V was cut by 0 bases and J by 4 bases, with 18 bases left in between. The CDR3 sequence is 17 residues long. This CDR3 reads CASSQERGQVYGYGYTF. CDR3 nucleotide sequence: TGCGCCAGCAGCCAAGAGCGGGGACAAGTTTATGGCTATGGCTACACCTTC.

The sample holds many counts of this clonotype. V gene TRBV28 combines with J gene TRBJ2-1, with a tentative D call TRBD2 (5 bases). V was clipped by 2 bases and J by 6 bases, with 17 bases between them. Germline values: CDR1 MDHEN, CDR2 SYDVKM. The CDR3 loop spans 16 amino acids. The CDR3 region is CASSLGSRDLSNEQFF. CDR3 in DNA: TGTGCCAGCAGTTTAGGCTCTCGGGATTTGAGCAATGAGCAGTTCTTC.

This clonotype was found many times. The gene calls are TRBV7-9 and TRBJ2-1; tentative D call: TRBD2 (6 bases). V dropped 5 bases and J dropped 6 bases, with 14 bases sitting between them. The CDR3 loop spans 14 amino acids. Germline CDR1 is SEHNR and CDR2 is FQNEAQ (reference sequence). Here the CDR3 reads CASSTSTSSNEQFF. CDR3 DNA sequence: TGTGCCAGCAGCACGTCGACTAGTTCCAATGAGCAGTTCTTC.

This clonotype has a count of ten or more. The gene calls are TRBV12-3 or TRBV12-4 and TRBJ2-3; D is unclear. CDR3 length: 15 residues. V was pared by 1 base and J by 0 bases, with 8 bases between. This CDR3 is CASSLVRVSTDTQYF. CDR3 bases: TGTGCCAGCAGTTTAGTACGGGTTAGCACAGATACGCAGTATTTT.

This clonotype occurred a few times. CDR3 sequence: CASSPGTSIYNEQFF. The CDR3, as DNA: TGTGCCAGCAGCCCCGGGACTAGCATCTACAATGAGCAGTTCTTC. The rearrangement links TRBV5-4 to TRBJ2-1; TRBD2 agrees at 9 bases. Germline CDR1 reads SGHNT; CDR2 reads YYREEE (reference sequence). The CDR3 covers 15 residues. The J segment lost 3 bases and the V segment lost 4 bases, leaving 5 bases of the junction unmatched.

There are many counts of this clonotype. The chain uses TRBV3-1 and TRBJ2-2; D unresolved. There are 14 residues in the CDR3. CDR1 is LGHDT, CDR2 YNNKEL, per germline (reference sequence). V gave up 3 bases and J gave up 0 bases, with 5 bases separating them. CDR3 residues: CASSHRANTGELFF. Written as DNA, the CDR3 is TGTGCCAGCAGCCATAGAGCGAACACCGGGGAGCTGTTTTTT.

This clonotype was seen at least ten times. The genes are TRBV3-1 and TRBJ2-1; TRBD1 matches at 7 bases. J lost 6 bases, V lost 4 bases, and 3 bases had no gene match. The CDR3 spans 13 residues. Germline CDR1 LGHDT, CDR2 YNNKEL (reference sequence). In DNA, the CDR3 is TGTGCCAGCAGCCTGACAGGGATCAATGAGCAGTTCTTC. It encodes CASSLTGINEQFF.

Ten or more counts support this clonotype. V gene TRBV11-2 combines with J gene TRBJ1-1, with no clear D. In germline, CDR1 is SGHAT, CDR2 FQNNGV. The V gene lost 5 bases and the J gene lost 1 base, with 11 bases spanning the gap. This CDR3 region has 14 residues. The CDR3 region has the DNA TGTGCCAGCAGCCGAAACAGTGGGAACACTGAAGCTTTCTTT. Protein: CASSRNSGNTEAFF.

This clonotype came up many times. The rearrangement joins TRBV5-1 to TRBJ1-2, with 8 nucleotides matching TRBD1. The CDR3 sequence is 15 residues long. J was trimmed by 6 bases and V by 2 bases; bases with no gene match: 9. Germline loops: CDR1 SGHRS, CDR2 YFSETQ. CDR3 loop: CASSFYGTGANGYTF. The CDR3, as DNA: TGCGCCAGCAGCTTCTACGGGACAGGTGCTAATGGCTACACCTTC. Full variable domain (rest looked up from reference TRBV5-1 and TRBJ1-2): KAGVTQTPRYLIKTRGQQVTLSCSPISGHRSVSWYQQTPGQGLQFLFEYFSETQRNKGNFPGRFSGRQFSNSRSEMNVSTLELGDSALYLCASSFYGTGANGYTFGSGTRLTVV.

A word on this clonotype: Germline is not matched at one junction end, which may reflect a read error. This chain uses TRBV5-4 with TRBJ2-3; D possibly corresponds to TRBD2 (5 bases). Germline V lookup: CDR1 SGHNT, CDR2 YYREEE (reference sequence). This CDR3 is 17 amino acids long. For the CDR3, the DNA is TGTACCAGCAGCTTGGCGGGTTCCGGCCGAATCACAGATACGCAGTATTTT. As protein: CTSSLAGSGRITDTQYF.

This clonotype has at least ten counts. CDR3 sequence: CASSLAPGRRNYGYTF. The CDR3 DNA reads TGCGCCAGCAGCCTCGCTCCAGGGCGGAGAAACTATGGCTACACCTTC. J is TRBJ1-2 and V is TRBV5-1; D might be TRBD1 (5 bases). Per germline, CDR1 SGHRS and CDR2 YFSETQ. This CDR3 region has 16 residues. Trimming cost V 4 bases and J 2 bases, with 18 bases left between them.

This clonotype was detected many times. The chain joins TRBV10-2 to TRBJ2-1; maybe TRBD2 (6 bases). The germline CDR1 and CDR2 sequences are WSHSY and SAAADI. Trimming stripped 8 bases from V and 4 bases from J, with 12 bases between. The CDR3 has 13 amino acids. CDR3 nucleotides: TGCGCCAGCTCGGGACTGGATTACAATGAGCAGTTCTTC. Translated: CASSGLDYNEQFF.

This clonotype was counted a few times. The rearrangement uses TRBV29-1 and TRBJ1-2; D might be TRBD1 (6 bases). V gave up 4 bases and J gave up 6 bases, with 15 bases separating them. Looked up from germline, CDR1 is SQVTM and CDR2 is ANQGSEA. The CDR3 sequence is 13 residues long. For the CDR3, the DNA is TGCAGCGTTGGGCAGGGGCCTACGGATGGCTACACCTTC. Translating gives CSVGQGPTDGYTF.